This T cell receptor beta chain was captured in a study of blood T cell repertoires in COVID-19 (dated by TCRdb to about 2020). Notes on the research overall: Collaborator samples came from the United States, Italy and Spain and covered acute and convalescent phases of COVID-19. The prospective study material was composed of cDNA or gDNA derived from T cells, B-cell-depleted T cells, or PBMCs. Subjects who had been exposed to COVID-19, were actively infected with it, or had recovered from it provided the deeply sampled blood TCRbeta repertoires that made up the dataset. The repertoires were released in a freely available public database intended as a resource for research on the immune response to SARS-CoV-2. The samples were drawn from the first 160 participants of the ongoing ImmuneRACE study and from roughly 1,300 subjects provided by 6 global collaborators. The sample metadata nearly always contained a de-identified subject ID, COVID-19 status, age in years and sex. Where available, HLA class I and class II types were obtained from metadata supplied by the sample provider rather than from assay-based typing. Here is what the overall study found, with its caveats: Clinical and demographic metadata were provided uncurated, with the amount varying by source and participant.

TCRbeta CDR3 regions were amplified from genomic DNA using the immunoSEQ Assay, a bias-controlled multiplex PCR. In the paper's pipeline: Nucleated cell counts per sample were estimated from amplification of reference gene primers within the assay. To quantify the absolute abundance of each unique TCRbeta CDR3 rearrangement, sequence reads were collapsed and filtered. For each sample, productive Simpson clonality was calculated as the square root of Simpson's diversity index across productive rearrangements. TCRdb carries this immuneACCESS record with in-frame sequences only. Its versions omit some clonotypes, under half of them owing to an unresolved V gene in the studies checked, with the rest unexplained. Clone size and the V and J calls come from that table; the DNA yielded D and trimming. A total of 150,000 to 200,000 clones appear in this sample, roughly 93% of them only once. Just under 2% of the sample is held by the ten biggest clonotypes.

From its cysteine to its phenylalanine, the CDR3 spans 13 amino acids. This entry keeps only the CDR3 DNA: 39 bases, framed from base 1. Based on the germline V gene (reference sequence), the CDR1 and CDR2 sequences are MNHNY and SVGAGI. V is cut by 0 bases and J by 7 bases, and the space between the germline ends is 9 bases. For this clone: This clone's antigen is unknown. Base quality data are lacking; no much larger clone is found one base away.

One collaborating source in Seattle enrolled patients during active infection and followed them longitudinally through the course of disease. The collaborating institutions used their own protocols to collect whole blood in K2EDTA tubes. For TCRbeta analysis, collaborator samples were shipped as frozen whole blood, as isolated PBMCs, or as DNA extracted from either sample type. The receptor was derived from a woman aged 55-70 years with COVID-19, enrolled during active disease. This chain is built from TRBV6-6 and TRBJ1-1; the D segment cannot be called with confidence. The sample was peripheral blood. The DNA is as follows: TGTGCCAGCAGTTACTCGAAACCGGGTGAAGCTTTCTTT. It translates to CASSYSKPGEAFF.